This T cell receptor (beta chain) originates from a study of CD8+CD57+ T cells in acquired aplastic anemia. Background on the study: Quantities of DNA derived from sorted CD4+ and CD8+ cells averaged around 3.2 ug. Study results and limitations: Fewer than 35 sequences, all CD8+ CDR3, were shared between patients and controls.

This CDR3 spans 15 amino acids. V shed 3 bases, J shed 2 bases, and the junction held 3 bases outside the gene matches. According to the study, genomic DNA was the template for TCR beta VDJ and CDR3 profiling. MiXCR, run by TCRdb on the reads, gives a single entry per CDR3 protein. Of hundreds of thousands of distinct CDR3 sequences listed, about 70% are singletons. This clonotype was seen only a few times. Its cognate antigen is unknown. The chain couples TRBV12-3 or TRBV12-4 to TRBJ2-4, with TRBD1 matching 8 bases. The receptor's source is a human donor in good health, serving as a control. Sequencing was performed on sorted CD4+, CD8+, or CD8+CD57+ T cells (not recorded which) from PBMCs. The CDR3 loop is CASSFTGGTKNIQYF. DNA of the CDR3: TGTGCCAGCAGTTTTACAGGGGGGACCAAAAACATTCAGTACTTC.